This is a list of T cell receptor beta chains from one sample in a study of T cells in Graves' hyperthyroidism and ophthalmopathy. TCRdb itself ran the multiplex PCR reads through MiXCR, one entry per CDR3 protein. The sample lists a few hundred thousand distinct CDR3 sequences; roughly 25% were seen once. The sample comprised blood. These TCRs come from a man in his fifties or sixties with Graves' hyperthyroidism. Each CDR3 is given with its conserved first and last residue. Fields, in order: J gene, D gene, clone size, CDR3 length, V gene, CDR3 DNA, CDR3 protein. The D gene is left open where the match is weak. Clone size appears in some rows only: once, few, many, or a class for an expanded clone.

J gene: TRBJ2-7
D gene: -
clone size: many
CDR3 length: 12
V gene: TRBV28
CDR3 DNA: TGTGCCAGCGCCCCTTCAGGGGACGAGCAGTACTTC
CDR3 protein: CASAPSGDEQYF

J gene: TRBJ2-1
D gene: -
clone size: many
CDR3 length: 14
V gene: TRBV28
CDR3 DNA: TGTGCCAGCAGTCCCGACAGGCAACGGAATGAGCAGTTCTTC
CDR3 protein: CASSPDRQRNEQFF

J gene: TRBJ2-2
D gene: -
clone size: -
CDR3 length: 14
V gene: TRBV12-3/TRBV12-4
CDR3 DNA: TGTGCCTCCGGGCGGACAACGAACACCGGGGAGCTGTTTTTT
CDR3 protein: CASGRTTNTGELFF

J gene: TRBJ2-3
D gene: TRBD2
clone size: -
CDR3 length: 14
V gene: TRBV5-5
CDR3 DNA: TGTGCCAGCAGCACAGCGGGGATCACAGATACGCAGTATTTT
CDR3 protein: CASSTAGITDTQYF

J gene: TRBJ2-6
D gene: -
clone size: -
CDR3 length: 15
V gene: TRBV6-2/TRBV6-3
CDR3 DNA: TGTGCCAGCAGTGACTGGCTCTCTGGGGCCAACGTCCTGACTTTC
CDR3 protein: CASSDWLSGANVLTF

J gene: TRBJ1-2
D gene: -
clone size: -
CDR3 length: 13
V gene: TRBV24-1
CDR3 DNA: TGTGCCACCAGTGGGGAAGTTCTGAATGGCTACACCTTC
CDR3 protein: CATSGEVLNGYTF

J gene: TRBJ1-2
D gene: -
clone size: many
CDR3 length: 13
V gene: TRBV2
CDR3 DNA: TGTGCCAGCTTCGGCAGTGGGCGAGATGGCTACACCTTC
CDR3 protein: CASFGSGRDGYTF

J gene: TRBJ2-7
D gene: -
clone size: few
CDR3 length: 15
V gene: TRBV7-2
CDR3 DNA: TGTGCCAGCAGCTTAGGAGTGCGGTCTACCTACGAGCAGTACTTC
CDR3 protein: CASSLGVRSTYEQYF

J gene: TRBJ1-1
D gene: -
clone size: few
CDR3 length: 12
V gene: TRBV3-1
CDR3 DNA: TGTGCCAGCAGCCGTTCTGGCACTGAAGCTTTCTTT
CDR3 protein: CASSRSGTEAFF

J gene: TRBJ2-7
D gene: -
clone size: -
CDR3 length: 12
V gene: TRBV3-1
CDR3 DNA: TGTGCCAGTCGGAAGGGTCCCTACGAGCAGTACTTC
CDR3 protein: CASRKGPYEQYF

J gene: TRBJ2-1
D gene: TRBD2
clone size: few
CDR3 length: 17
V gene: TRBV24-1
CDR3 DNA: TGTGCCACCAGTGACCGGGGACTAGCGGGAGGCTCAAATGAGCAGTTCTTC
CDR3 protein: CATSDRGLAGGSNEQFF

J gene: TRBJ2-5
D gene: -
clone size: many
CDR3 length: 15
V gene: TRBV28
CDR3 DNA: TGTGCCAGCAGTCAATACAGGGGAGGGGAAGAGACCCAGTACTTC
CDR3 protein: CASSQYRGGEETQYF

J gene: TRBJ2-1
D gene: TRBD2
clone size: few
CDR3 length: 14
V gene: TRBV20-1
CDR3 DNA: TGCAGTGCTATTAGCGGGAGCTCCTACAATGAGCAGTTCTTC
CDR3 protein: CSAISGSSYNEQFF

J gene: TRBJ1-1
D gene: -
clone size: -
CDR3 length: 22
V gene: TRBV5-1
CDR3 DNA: -
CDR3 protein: CASSFYICSARDGRRGNTEAFF

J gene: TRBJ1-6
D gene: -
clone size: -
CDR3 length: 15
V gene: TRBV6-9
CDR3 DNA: TGTGCCAGCAGTTACCCGCCAGGGCAAGGTTCACCCCTCCACTTT
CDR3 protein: CASSYPPGQGSPLHF

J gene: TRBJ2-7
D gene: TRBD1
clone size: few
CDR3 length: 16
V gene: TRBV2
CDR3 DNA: TGTGCCAGCAGCGACCCCCTTCAGGGGGCCTCCTACGAGCAGTACTTC
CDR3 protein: CASSDPLQGASYEQYF

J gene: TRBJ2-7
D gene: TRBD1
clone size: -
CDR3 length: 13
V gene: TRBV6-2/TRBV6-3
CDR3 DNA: TGTGCCAGCAGCGACAGGGTCTCCTACGAGCAGTACTTC
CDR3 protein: CASSDRVSYEQYF

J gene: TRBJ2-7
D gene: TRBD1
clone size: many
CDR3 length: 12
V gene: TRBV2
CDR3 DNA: TGTGCCAGCAACGACAGGGGGCGCGAGCAGTACTTC
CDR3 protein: CASNDRGREQYF

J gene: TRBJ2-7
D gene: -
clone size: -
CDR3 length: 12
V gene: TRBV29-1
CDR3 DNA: TGCAGCGTTGAAGGGGAGGTCCGCGAGCAGTACTTC
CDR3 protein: CSVEGEVREQYF

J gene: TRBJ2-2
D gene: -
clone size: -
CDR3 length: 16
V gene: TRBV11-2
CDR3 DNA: TGTGCCAGCAGCCAACAGCAGGGGAGCAACACCGGGGAGCTGTTTTTT
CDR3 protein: CASSQQQGSNTGELFF

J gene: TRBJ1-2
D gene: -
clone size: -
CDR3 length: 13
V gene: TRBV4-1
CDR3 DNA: TGCGCCAGCAGCCAAGATCGGTGGGATGGCTACACCTTC
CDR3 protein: CASSQDRWDGYTF

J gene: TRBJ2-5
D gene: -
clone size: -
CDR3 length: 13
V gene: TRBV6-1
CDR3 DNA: TGTGCCAGCAGTGAATATCCCCAAGAGACCCAGTACTTC
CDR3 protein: CASSEYPQETQYF

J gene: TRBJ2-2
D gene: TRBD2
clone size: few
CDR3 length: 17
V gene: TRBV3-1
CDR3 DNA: TGTGCCAGCAGCCACCCTAGACTAGCGGGAGAAACCGGGGAGCTGTTTTTT
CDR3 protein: CASSHPRLAGETGELFF

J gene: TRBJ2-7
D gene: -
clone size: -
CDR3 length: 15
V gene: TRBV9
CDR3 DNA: TGTGCCAGCAGCGTAGGGAGTCAGAGCTCCTACGAGCAGTACTTC
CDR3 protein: CASSVGSQSSYEQYF

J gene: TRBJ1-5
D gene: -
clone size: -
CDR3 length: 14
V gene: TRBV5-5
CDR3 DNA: TGTGCCAGCAGCTTGCGACAAAGGGATCAGCCCCAGCATTTT
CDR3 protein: CASSLRQRDQPQHF

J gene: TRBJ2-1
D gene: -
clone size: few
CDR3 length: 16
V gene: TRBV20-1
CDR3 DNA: TGCAGTGCTAGCAGGGCGGGGGCGCCTAGGAACAATGAGCAGTTCTTC
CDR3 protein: CSASRAGAPRNNEQFF

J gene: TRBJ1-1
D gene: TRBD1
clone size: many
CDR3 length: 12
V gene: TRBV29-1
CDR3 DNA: TGCAGCGTTCGGACAGGGGAGTCTGAAGCTTTCTTT
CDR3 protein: CSVRTGESEAFF

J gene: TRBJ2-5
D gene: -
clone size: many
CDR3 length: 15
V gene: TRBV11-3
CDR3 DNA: TGTGCCAGCAGCTACCCCCAGCCGAGAGGGGAGACCCAGTACTTC
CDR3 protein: CASSYPQPRGETQYF

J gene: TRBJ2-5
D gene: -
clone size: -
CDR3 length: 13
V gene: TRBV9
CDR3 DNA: TGTGCCAGCAGCTCTTCACTCCAAGAGACCCAGTACTTC
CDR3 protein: CASSSSLQETQYF

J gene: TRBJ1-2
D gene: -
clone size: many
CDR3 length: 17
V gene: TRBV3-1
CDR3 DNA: TGTGCCAGCAGCCAAAAAGGAGGGAGGATCGATAACTATGGCTACACCTTC
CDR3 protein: CASSQKGGRIDNYGYTF

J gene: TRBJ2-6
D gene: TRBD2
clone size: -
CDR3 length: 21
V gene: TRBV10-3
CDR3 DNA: TGTGCCATCAGTGAGTTTCTCCCTTCGACTAGCGGGAGTTCCGGGGCCAACGTCCTGACTTTC
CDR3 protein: CAISEFLPSTSGSSGANVLTF

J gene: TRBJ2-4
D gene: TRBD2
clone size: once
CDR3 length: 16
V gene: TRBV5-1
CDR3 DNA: TGCGCCAGCAACACTAGCGGGGGTCTAGCCAAAAACATTCAGTACTTC
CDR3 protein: CASNTSGGLAKNIQYF

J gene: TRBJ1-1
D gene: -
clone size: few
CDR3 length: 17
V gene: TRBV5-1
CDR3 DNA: TGCGCCAGCAGCTCGGGACAATGGAGCCCCATGAACACTGAAGCTTTCTTT
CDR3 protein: CASSSGQWSPMNTEAFF

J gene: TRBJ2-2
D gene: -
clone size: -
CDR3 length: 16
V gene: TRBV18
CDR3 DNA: TGTGCCAGCTCCCGCGGACAGACCGCGAACACCGGGGAGCTGTTTTTT
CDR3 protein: CASSRGQTANTGELFF

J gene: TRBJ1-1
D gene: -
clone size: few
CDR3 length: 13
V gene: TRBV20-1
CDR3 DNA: TGCAGTGCTGGACAGCACATGAACACTGAAGCTTTCTTT
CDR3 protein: CSAGQHMNTEAFF

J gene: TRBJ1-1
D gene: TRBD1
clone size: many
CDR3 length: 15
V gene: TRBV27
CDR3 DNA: TGTGCCAGCAGTGCCACAGGGGCGGGGGTACCTGAAGCTTTCTTT
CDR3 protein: CASSATGAGVPEAFF

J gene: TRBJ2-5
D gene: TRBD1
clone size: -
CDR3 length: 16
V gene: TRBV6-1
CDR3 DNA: TGTGCCAGCAGACCCGGGACAGGGGGCACGGTAGGGACCCAGTACTTC
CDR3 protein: CASRPGTGGTVGTQYF

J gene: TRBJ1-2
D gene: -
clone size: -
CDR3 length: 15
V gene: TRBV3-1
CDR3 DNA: TGTGCCAGCAGCCCCCCGTTGAAGGGCGACTATGGCTACACCTTC
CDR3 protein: CASSPPLKGDYGYTF

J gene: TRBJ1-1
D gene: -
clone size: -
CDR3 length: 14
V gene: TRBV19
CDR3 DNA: TGTGCCAGTCGGTTAGCGGGGGGGGCGGATGAAGCTTTCTTT
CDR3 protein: CASRLAGGADEAFF

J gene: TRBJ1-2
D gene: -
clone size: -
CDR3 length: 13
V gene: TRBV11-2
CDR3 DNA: TGTGCCAGCAGCTTAGGGGGCACATATGGCTACACCTTC
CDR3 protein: CASSLGGTYGYTF

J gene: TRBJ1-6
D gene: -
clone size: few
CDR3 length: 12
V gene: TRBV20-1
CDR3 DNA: TGCAGTGCGGGGCATCCTAATTCACCCCTCCACTTT
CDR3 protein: CSAGHPNSPLHF

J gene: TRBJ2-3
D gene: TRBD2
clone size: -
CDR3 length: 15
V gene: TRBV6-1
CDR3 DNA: TGTGCCAGCAGTTTAGCGGGAGGCCGGCAAGATACGCAGTATTTT
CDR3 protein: CASSLAGGRQDTQYF

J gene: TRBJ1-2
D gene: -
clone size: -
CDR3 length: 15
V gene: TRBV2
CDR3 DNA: TGTGCCAGCAGTGAGTCCTCTGGAAACAACTATGGCTACACCTTC
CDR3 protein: CASSESSGNNYGYTF

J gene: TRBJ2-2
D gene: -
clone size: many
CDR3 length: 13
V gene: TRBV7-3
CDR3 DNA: TGTGCCAGCAGTACACTAGAAGCCGGGGAGCTGTTTTTT
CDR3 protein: CASSTLEAGELFF

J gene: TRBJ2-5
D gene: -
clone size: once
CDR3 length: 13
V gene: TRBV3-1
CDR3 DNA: TGTGCCAGCAGCACCGCGGGGCCAGAGACCCAGTACTTC
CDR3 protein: CASSTAGPETQYF

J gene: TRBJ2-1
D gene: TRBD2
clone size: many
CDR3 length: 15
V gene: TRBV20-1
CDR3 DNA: TGCAGTGCTAGTTTGGCGCTAGCGGGAGGGCATGAGCAGTTCTTC
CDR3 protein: CSASLALAGGHEQFF

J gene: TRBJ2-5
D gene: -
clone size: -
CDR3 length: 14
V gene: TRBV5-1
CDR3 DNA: TGCGCCAGCAGCCCGGGTATGGACCAAGAGACCCAGTACTTC
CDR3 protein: CASSPGMDQETQYF

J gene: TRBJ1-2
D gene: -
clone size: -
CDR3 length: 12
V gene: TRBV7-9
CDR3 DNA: TGTGCCAGCAGCCAATTTGGGCATGGCTACACCTTC
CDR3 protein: CASSQFGHGYTF

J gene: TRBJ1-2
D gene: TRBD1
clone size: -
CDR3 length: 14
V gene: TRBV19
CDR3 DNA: TGTGCCAGTAGTACCAGACAGGGCCGAGATGGCTACACCTTC
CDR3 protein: CASSTRQGRDGYTF

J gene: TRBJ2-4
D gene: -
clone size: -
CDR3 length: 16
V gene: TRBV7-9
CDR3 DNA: TGTGCCAGCAGCTTACAGGGGATGGGGGCCAAAAACATTCAGTACTTC
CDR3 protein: CASSLQGMGAKNIQYF

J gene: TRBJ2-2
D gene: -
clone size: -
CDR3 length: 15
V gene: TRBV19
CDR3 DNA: TGTGCCAGTAGATCGGTAGCGGCGAACACCGGGGAGCTGTTTTTT
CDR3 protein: CASRSVAANTGELFF

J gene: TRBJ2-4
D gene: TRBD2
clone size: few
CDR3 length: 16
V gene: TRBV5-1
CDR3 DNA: TGCGCCAGCAGCTGGTCCGGGAGGGATCCCAAAAACATTCAGTACTTC
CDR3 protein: CASSWSGRDPKNIQYF

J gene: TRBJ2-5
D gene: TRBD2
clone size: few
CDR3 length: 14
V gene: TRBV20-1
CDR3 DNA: TGCAGTGCCCACCCCGGGACTAGTGGGGAGACCCAGTACTTC
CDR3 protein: CSAHPGTSGETQYF

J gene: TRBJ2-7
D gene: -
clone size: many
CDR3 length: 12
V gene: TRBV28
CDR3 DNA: TGTGCCAGCAGCCCAACTCGTACCGAGCAGTACTTC
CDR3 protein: CASSPTRTEQYF

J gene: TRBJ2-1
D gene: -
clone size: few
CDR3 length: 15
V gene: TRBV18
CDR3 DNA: TGTGCCAGCTCACCACTCGGACAAGTCAACAATGAGCAGTTCTTC
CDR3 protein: CASSPLGQVNNEQFF

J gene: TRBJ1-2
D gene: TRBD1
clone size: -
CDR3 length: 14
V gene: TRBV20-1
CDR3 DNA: TGCAGTGCTTATATCTCGGGACAGGGCTATGGCTACACCTTC
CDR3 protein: CSAYISGQGYGYTF

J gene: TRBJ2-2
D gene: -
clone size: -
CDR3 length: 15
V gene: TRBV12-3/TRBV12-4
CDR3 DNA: TGTGCCAGCAGTTTTAGAAAAGCCGGATCCGGGGAGCTGTTTTTT
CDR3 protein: CASSFRKAGSGELFF

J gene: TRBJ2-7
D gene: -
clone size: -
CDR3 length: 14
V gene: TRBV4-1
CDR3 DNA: TGCGCCAGCAGCCAGCCGGGAAGCCTACGCGAGCAGTACTTC
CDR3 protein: CASSQPGSLREQYF

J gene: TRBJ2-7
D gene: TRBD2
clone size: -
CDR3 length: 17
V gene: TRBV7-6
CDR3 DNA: TGTGCCAGCAGCTCCGGACTAGCGGGAGGGCTGGCCGGCGAGCAGTACTTC
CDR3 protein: CASSSGLAGGLAGEQYF

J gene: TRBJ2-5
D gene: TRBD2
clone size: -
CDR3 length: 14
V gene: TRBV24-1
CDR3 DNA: TGTGCCACCAGTCCAGCGGGAGAGGAAGAGACCCAGTACTTC
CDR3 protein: CATSPAGEEETQYF